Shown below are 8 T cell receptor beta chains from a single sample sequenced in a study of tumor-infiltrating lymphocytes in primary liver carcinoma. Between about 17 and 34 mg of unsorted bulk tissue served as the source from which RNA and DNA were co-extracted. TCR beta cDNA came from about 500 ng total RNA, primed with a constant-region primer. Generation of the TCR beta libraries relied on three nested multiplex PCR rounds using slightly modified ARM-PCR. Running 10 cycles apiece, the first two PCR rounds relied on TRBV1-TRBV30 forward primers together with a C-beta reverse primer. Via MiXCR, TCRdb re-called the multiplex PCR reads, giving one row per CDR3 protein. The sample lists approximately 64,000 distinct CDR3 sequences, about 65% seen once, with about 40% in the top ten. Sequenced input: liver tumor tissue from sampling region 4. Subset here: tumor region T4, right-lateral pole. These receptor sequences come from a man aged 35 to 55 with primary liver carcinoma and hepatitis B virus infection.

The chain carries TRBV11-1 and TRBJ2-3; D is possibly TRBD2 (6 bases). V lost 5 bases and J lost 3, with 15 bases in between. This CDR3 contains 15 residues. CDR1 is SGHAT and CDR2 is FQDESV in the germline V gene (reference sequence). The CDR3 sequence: CASSGGGVLTDTQYF. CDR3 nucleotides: TGTGCCAGCAGCGGAGGCGGGGTCTTGACAGATACGCAGTATTTT. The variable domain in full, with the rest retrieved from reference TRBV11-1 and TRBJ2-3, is EAEVAQSPRYKITEKSQAVAFWCDPISGHATLYWYRQILGQGPELLVQFQDESVVDDSQLPKDRFSAERLKGVDSTLKIQPAELGDSAMYLCASSGGGVLTDTQYFGPGTRLTVL.

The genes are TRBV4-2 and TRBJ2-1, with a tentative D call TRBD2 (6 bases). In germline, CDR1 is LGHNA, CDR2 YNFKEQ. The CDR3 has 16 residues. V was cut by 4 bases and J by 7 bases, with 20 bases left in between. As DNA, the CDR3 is TGTGCCAGCAGCCCCACATGCGGGACTTCCCCTAATGAGCAGTTCTTC. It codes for CASSPTCGTSPNEQFF.

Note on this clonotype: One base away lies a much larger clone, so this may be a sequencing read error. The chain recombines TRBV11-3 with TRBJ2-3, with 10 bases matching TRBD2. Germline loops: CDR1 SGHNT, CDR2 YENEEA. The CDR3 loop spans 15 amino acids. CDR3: CASSFSGRRTDMQYF. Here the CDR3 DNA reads TGTGCCAGCAGCTTTAGCGGGAGGCGGACAGATATGCAGTATTTT. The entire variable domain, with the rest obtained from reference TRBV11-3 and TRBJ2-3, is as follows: EAGVVQSPRYKIIEKKQPVAFWCNPISGHNTLYWYLQNLGQGPELLIRYENEEAVDDSQLPKDRFSAERLKGVDSTLKIQPAELGDSAVYLCASSFSGRRTDMQYFGPGTRLTVL.

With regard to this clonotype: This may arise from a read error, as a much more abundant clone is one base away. CDR3 protein: CASSLRAMGTYEQYF. The CDR3 DNA is TGTGCCAGCAGCCTGCGTGCGATGGGGACCTACGAGCAGTACTTC. The chain uses TRBV6-5 and TRBJ2-7, with D unclear. CDR3 size: 15 residues. Trimming removed 6 bases from V and 2 bases from J, with 17 bases in between. The germline gives CDR1 MNHEY, CDR2 SVGAGI.

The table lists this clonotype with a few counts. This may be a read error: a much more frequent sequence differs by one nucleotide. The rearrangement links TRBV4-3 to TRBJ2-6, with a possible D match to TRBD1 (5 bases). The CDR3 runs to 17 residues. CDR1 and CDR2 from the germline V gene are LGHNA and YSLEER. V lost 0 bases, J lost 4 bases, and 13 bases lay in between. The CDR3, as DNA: TGCGCCAGCAGCCAAGATGGGTCAGGGCACGGGGCCAACGTCCTGACTTTC. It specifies CASSQDGSGHGANVLTF.

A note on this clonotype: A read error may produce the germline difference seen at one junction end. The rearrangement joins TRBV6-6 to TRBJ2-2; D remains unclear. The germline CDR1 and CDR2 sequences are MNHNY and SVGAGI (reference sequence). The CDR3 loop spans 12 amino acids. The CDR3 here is CASNMNTRELFF. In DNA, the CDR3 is TGTGCCAGCAATATGAACACCAGGGAGCTGTTTTTT.

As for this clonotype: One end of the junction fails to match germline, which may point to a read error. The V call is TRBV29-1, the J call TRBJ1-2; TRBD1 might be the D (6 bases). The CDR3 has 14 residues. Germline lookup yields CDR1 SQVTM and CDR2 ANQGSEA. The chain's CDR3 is CSVWDTGQDYSYTF. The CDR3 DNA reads TGCAGCGTGTGGGACACGGGCCAGGACTATAGCTACACCTTC.

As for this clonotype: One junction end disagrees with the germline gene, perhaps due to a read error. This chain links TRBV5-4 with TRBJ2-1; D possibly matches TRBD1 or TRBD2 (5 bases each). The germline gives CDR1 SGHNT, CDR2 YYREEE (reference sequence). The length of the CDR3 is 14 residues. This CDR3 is CASNSSGTYNEQFF. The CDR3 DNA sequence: TGTGCCAGTAACTCCTCTGGGACCTACAATGAGCAATTCTTC.